This TCR beta chain was profiled in a study of blood T cell repertoires in COVID-19. Germline V gives CDR1 MGHRA, CDR2 YSYEKL. The V gene lost 1 base and the J gene lost 7 bases, with 10 bases spanning the gap. The CDR3 extends over 13 amino acids. Profiling relied on immunoSEQ multiplex PCR, and the TCRdb table lists in-frame clones only, not all of them. This sample yields 140,000 to 150,000 clones, of which roughly four fifths are seen a single time; around 15% belongs to the top ten. The sequence was collected from a human donor with acute or convalescent COVID-19. The donor label of this sample is uncertain. The chain carries TRBV4-1 and TRBJ1-1, with D perhaps TRBD1 (6 bases). The sample comprised peripheral blood. As DNA, the CDR3 is TGCGCCAGCAGCCAAGGAAGGACAGTTGAAGCTTTCTTT. Amino acid sequence: CASSQGRTVEAFF.